The 16 T cell receptor beta chains below all came from one sample that was sequenced in a study of regulatory T cells in long-lasting Graves disease (dated by TCRdb to 2020 to 2023). The time point label corresponds to: newly diagnosed GD, antithyroid drugs for less than 3 months. For both TCR sequencing and RNA sequencing, RNA was extracted from PBMCs in TRIzol. The library was prepared using multiplex PCR. The sequencer was an Illumina HiSeq 4000. TCR beta libraries were built with iRepertoire HTBI primers and Arm-PCR amplification of CDR3 regions. TCRdb reprocessing: public reads trimmed at Q25 with fastp, clones called with MiXCR, in-frame beta chains kept. Every distinct CDR3 protein forms one entry, paired with its most common genes and DNA. This sample is represented by under 300,000 distinct CDR3 sequences; around 19% of them were singletons. Clones ranked in the top ten supply around 21% of the sample.

Sequences were derived from peripheral blood mononuclear cells (PBMCs), sampled at new diagnosis, from a patient treated with antithyroid drugs. The receptor source for this set is a female donor with Graves disease.

This clonotype was recorded many times. V gene TRBV5-5 combines with J gene TRBJ2-7, with TRBD1 as a possible D gene (6 bases). Germline V gene sequence: CDR1 SGHKS, CDR2 YYEKEE (reference sequence). This CDR3 comprises 15 residues. The V end lost 4 bases, the J end lost 2 bases, and 16 bases lay between the germline ends. The CDR3 DNA is TGTGCCAGCAGCGGGACACCCGGGATCACCTACGAGCAGTACTTC. Its translation is CASSGTPGITYEQYF.

This clonotype has at least ten counts. This chain connects TRBV11-3 to TRBJ1-1; D remains unclear. The CDR3 has 14 residues. The germline V gene encodes CDR1 SGHNT and CDR2 YENEEA. V was trimmed by 2 bases and J by 0 bases, leaving 7 bases between them. The CDR3 loop is CASSLLTMNTEAFF. Here the CDR3 DNA reads TGTGCCAGCAGCTTATTGACCATGAACACTGAAGCTTTCTTT.

This clonotype was detected ten times or more. Germline is not matched at one junction end, which may reflect a read error. The J gene is TRBJ1-6, the V gene TRBV5-1, with TRBD1 identical over 9 bases. This CDR3 contains 16 residues. Germline assignment: CDR1 SGHRS and CDR2 YFSETQ. The CDR3 sequence is CASSLDRDRVYAPLHF. CDR3 DNA: TGTGCCAGCAGCTTGGATCGGGACAGGGTATATGCACCCCTCCACTTT.

The genes are TRBV7-8 and TRBJ2-7, with 7 nucleotides matching TRBD2. With 2 bases clipped from V and 0 bases from J, the junction kept 10 bases outside the gene matches. Germline CDR1 is SGHVS and CDR2 is FQNEAQ. The CDR3 runs 17 residues. This CDR3 is CASSLLGGSHFSYEQYV. The DNA of the CDR3 is TGTGCCAGCAGCTTACTTGGCGGGAGTCATTTCTCCTACGAGCAGTACGTC.

Remarks on this clonotype: At one end, the junction sequence differs from germline, possibly due to a read error. The chain has TRBV7-3 and TRBJ2-2, with D possibly TRBD1 on 6 matching bases. Germline V CDR1 and CDR2: SGHTA, FQGTGA. The CDR3 covers 13 residues. In nucleotides, the CDR3 is TGTGCCGGCAGTCCCAGGGGCGGCGGGGAGCTGTTTTTT. This codes for CAGSPRGGGELFF.

This clonotype was recorded a few times. The chain has TRBV9 and TRBJ2-3; D may be TRBD2 (6 bases). Per germline, CDR1 SGDLS and CDR2 YYNGEE. The CDR3 has 16 amino acids. V was pared by 5 bases and J by 2 bases, with 18 bases between. CDR3 in DNA: TGTGCCAGCAGACCTGGGGTCGGGGGAATCACAGATACGCAGTATTTT. It codes for CASRPGVGGITDTQYF.

There are a few counts of this clonotype. The chain couples TRBV5-6 to TRBJ1-2; TRBD1 agrees at 8 bases. Germline V gene lookup returns CDR1 SGHDT and CDR2 YYEEEE. V shed 2 bases and J 8 bases; nucleotides not matched to a gene: 14. This CDR3 region has 16 residues. CDR3 protein: CASSFGGQGFLVGYTF. The CDR3 DNA sequence: TGTGCCAGCAGCTTCGGAGGACAGGGTTTCCTCGTAGGCTACACCTTC.

Ten or more counts support this clonotype. This rearrangement joins TRBV5-1 to TRBJ2-6; no clear D gene. The CDR3 has 15 amino acids. V lost 4 bases to trimming and J lost 0 bases, with 8 bases between them. In germline, CDR1 is SGHRS, CDR2 YFSETQ. The DNA for the CDR3 is TGCGCCAGCAGCACCGAAAACTCTGGGGCCAACGTCCTGACTTTC. Encoded protein: CASSTENSGANVLTF.

This clonotype has just a few counts. A much larger clone differs by one base, so this may be a read error. The chain is built from TRBV25-1 and TRBJ1-2; no clear D. The CDR3 is 17 residues long. In germline, CDR1 is MGHDK, CDR2 SYGVNS. In DNA form, the CDR3 reads TGTGCCGGCAGTGAGGCAGGCAAGGCGGGATATGGGGATGGCTACACCTTC. Residues: CAGSEAGKAGYGDGYTF.

This clonotype was counted many times. The gene calls are TRBV2 and TRBJ1-5; D is perhaps TRBD1 (5 bases). CDR1 is SNHLY, CDR2 FYNNEI, per germline. The CDR3 is 16 amino acids. V shed 4 bases and J shed 0 bases, with 13 bases lying between them. The CDR3 nucleotides read TGTGCCAGCAGTGCGCGACAGCTCTATAGCAATCAGCCCCAGCATTTT. Translated: CASSARQLYSNQPQHF.

This clonotype was seen many times. The chain is built from TRBV24-1 and TRBJ2-2, with D perhaps TRBD2 (5 bases). Trimming took 3 bases from V and 0 from J, leaving 10 bases between them. The CDR3 extends over 16 amino acids. Germline CDR1 and CDR2: KGHDR and SFDVKD. CDR3 amino acids: CATSDPTRANTGELFF. The CDR3 nucleotides are TGTGCCACCAGTGATCCTACGAGGGCGAACACCGGGGAGCTGTTTTTT.

This clonotype was seen at least ten times. This rearrangement joins TRBV15 to TRBJ2-1; the D gene could be TRBD1 or TRBD2 (7 bases each). This CDR3 spans 15 amino acids. Germline V gives CDR1 LNHNV, CDR2 YYDKDF (reference sequence). Trimming took 5 bases from V and 6 from J, leaving 17 bases between them. This CDR3 reads CATSLEGASGNEQFF. CDR3 nucleotide sequence: TGTGCCACCAGCCTCGAGGGGGCTAGCGGCAATGAGCAGTTCTTC.

Ten or more counts support this clonotype. The chain uses TRBV7-9 and TRBJ2-5, with D hard to call. Trimming removed 4 bases at V and 1 base at J, with 10 bases between. CDR3 length: 14 residues. The V gene's germline CDR1 is SEHNR and CDR2 FQNEAQ (reference sequence). The CDR3 coding sequence is TGTGCCAGCAGCTCTCTTCGAAGCCAAGAGACCCAGTACTTC. Residues: CASSSLRSQETQYF.

In its sample, this clonotype was seen many times. The chain links TRBV30 to TRBJ1-1; no firm D call. This CDR3 region has 15 residues. From germline, CDR1 is GTSNPN and CDR2 SVGIG (reference sequence). Trimming took 2 bases from V and 0 from J, leaving 13 bases between them. CDR3 bases: TGTGCCTGGAGTCTGGTAGGTGGGATGAACACTGAAGCTTTCTTT. Protein product: CAWSLVGGMNTEAFF. The full variable domain, in which reference TRBV30 and TRBJ1-1 provide the parts outside the CDR3, is SQTIHQWPATLVQPVGSPLSLECTVEGTSNPNLYWYRQAAGRGLQLLFYSVGIGQISSEVPQNLSASRPQDRQFILSSKKLLLSDSGFYLCAWSLVGGMNTEAFFGQGTRLTVV.

This clonotype showed up many times. This chain links TRBV18 with TRBJ2-1; TRBD2 aligns across 15 bases. The germline gives CDR1 KGHSH, CDR2 LQKENI. Trimming cost V 0 bases and J 7 bases; bases outside gene matches: 1. The CDR3 runs 16 residues. The DNA of the CDR3 is TGTGCCAGCTCACCACCGGGACTAGCGGGAGGAAATGAGCAGTTCTTC. Protein product: CASSPPGLAGGNEQFF.

This clonotype was seen at least ten times. The chain carries TRBV2 and TRBJ1-4; D possibly corresponds to TRBD1 (6 bases). In germline, CDR1 is SNHLY, CDR2 FYNNEI. CDR3 length: 15 residues. The ends were cut back, 6 bases at V and 1 base at J, with 12 bases in the middle. The CDR3 region is CASRGRGGTNEKLFF. The CDR3 DNA follows: TGTGCCAGCAGGGGACGAGGGGGAACTAATGAAAAACTGTTTTTT. Combining the CDR3 with reference TRBV2 and TRBJ1-4 gives the whole variable domain EPEVTQTPSHQVTQMGQEVILRCVPISNHLYFYWYRQILGQKVEFLVSFYNNEISEKSEIFDDQFSVERPDGSNFTLKIRSTKLEDSAMYFCASRGRGGTNEKLFFGSGTQLSVL.